The next 30 T cell receptor beta chains were all read from a single sample in a study of vaccination and CD4 T cells after COVID-19. The treatment was: approximately 9-day PBMC culture with coronavirus spike peptide pools or control peptides (ViraFEST assay). The unexposed donor's CD4+ T cells were collected before the COVID-19 pandemic (2011-2018). The study sequenced cultured CD4+ T cell DNA using the Oncomine TCR Beta short-read assay. Investigators obtained genomic DNA by extraction from cultured CD4+ T cells. TCRdb re-called the PCR reads with MiXCR, one entry per CDR3 protein. The table records several thousand distinct CDR3 sequences, 30% to 45% of them present only once. The antigens these receptors bind are not known. The sequenced sample was CD4+ T cells from blood, cultured in vitro. These receptors all come from a human donor in good health.

The chain recombines TRBV7-2 with TRBJ1-2, with D possibly matching TRBD1 (5 bases). The germline gives CDR1 SGHTA, CDR2 FQGNSA. The CDR3 consists of 14 residues. Trimming took off 1 base at V and 3 bases at J, with 9 bases between the two ends. The CDR3 DNA reads as TGTGCCAGCAGCTTAGGGCGGGGCGACTATGGCTACACCTTC. This encodes CASSLGRGDYGYTF.

This sequence joins TRBV15 and TRBJ1-4; no firm D call. Between the trimmed V and J ends, which lost 5 bases and 0 bases, there was a span of 10 bases. CDR1 and CDR2 from the germline V gene are LNHNV and YYDKDF (reference sequence). CDR3 length equals 15 residues. This chain's CDR3 is CATSRGSPTNEKLFF. In DNA form, the CDR3 reads TGTGCCACCAGCCGCGGAAGTCCAACTAATGAAAAACTGTTTTTT.

The chain recombines TRBV5-5 with TRBJ1-3; D ambiguous. From germline, CDR1 is SGHKS and CDR2 YYEKEE (reference sequence). V shed 2 bases and J shed 7 bases, with 4 bases lying between them. The CDR3 contains 11 residues. The CDR3 reads CASSFGNTIYF. The CDR3 region has the DNA TGTGCCAGCAGCTTCGGGAACACCATATATTTT.

The genes are TRBV10-3 and TRBJ1-3; D remains unclear. The V gene's germline CDR1 is ENHRY and CDR2 SYGVKD. The V end lost 6 bases, the J end lost 0 bases, and 6 bases lay between the germline ends. The CDR3 spans 13 residues. CDR3 in DNA: TGTGCCATCAGGCAGCCCTCTGGAAACACCATATATTTT. Its protein is CAIRQPSGNTIYF.

This clonotype has only a few counts. V is TRBV7-9 and J is TRBJ1-2; TRBD1 matches 9 bases. The CDR3 length is 15 residues. Germline V gene lookup returns CDR1 SEHNR and CDR2 FQNEAQ (reference sequence). V dropped 5 bases and J dropped 2; count of bases not matched to a gene: 6. The CDR3 sequence: CASSPLDRGNYGYTF. In nucleotides, the CDR3 is TGTGCCAGCAGCCCACTGGACAGGGGCAACTATGGCTACACCTTC. The variable domain in full, completed from reference TRBV7-9 and TRBJ1-2, reads DTGVSQNPRHKITKRGQNVTFRCDPISEHNRLYWYRQTLGQGPEFLTYFQNEAQLEKSRLLSDRFSAERPKGSFSTLEIQRTEQGDSAMYLCASSPLDRGNYGYTFGSGTRLTVV.

J is TRBJ2-7 and V is TRBV5-5; 9 nucleotides line up with TRBD1. V dropped 3 bases and J dropped 5; count of bases not matched to a gene: 9. This CDR3 contains 15 residues. Germline V gene lookup returns CDR1 SGHKS and CDR2 YYEKEE (reference sequence). The CDR3: CASSSSGQGGDEQYF. The CDR3 bases are TGTGCCAGCAGCTCCTCGGGACAGGGTGGGGACGAGCAGTACTTC.

The chain uses TRBV12-3 or TRBV12-4 and TRBJ1-2, with a tentative D call TRBD1 (5 bases). V was clipped by 6 bases and J by 4 bases, with 15 bases between them. The CDR3 consists of 14 residues. As DNA, the CDR3 is TGTGCCAGCAGCCAGCGTGGAGGGACCTATGGCTACACCTTC. Protein product: CASSQRGGTYGYTF.

This clonotype was seen only a few times. The chain links TRBV28 to TRBJ2-5; D remains unclear. Germline V CDR1 and CDR2: MDHEN, SYDVKM. The V end was cut by 0 bases, the J end by 0 bases, with 8 bases between. This CDR3 has 15 amino acids. The CDR3 region has the DNA TGTGCCAGCAGTTTATGGGTGGGAAACCAAGAGACCCAGTACTTC. Protein: CASSLWVGNQETQYF.

J is TRBJ1-4 and V is TRBV20-1; D is unclear. Trimming shortened V by 1 base and J by 8 bases, and 11 bases separated the two germline ends. The CDR3 length is 13 residues. Germline CDR1 reads DFQATT; CDR2 reads SNEGSKA (reference sequence). The CDR3 sequence: CSARAARLEKLFF. The CDR3 region has the DNA TGCAGTGCTAGAGCGGCGAGACTCGAAAAACTGTTTTTT.

The gene calls are TRBV24-1 and TRBJ2-1; D possibly matches TRBD1 or TRBD2 (5 bases each). CDR3 size: 14 residues. The V and J ends lost 6 bases and 5 bases respectively, with 13 bases between them. CDR1 and CDR2 from the germline V gene are KGHDR and SFDVKD. The chain's CDR3 is CATSKGRAHNEQFF. CDR3 nucleotide sequence: TGTGCCACCAGTAAGGGACGGGCACACAATGAGCAGTTCTTC.

The chain is built from TRBV20-1 and TRBJ2-7; TRBD1 matches at 12 bases. J lost 3 bases, V lost 4 bases, and 10 bases had no gene match. The CDR3 sequence is 16 residues long. Germline V gene sequence: CDR1 DFQATT, CDR2 SNEGSKA (reference sequence). The CDR3 reads CSAKGTGGFRNYEQYF. As DNA, the CDR3 is TGCAGTGCTAAAGGGACAGGGGGCTTTAGAAACTACGAGCAGTACTTC.

The rearrangement uses TRBV2 and TRBJ2-2; TRBD1 matches 7 bases. Germline V gives CDR1 SNHLY, CDR2 FYNNEI. The CDR3 is 14 residues long. V lost 5 bases, J lost 5 bases, and 5 bases stayed unmatched. The CDR3 protein is CASSRNRGTGELFF. In nucleotides, the CDR3 is TGTGCCAGCAGTCGTAACAGGGGAACCGGGGAGCTGTTTTTT.

This clonotype was counted only a few times. This chain links TRBV28 with TRBJ2-3; D possibly corresponds to TRBD2 (7 bases). Germline-derived CDR1 and CDR2 are MDHEN and SYDVKM. The V end lost 4 bases, the J end lost 5 bases, and 16 bases lay between the germline ends. The CDR3 length is 15 residues. As DNA, the CDR3 is TGTGCCAGCAGTTCCGGCGGGGGCCAGGGAGATACGCAGTATTTT. Residues: CASSSGGGQGDTQYF.

This clonotype occurred a few times. The rearrangement links TRBV6-2 or TRBV6-3 to TRBJ2-6; D unclear. CDR1 and CDR2 from the germline V gene are MNHEY and SVGEGT. With 0 bases removed from V and 2 bases from J, the gap between germline ends came to 11 bases. The CDR3 covers 17 residues. Here the CDR3 reads CASSYSPSSPGANVLTF. The CDR3 nucleotides are TGTGCCAGCAGTTACTCCCCCTCGTCCCCTGGGGCCAACGTCCTGACTTTC.

The V gene is TRBV27, the J gene TRBJ1-6; 8 positions agree with TRBD1. CDR1 and CDR2 from the germline V gene are MNHEY and SMNVEV (reference sequence). The CDR3 runs 17 residues. Germline trimming cut 2 bases from V and 0 bases from J; bases unmatched to any gene: 3. The CDR3 region has the DNA TGTGCCAGCAGTTTACGGACAGGGAGCTCCTATAATTCACCCCTCCACTTT. This encodes CASSLRTGSSYNSPLHF.

J is TRBJ2-6 and V is TRBV28, with 7 bases aligning to TRBD1. After removal of 6 bases from V and 4 bases from J, the junction contained 6 bases not matched to a gene. Germline V gene sequence: CDR1 MDHEN, CDR2 SYDVKM. CDR3 size: 15 residues. DNA for the CDR3: TGTGCCAGCAGAAAACAGGGGACAGGGGCCAACGTCCTGACTTTC. Protein sequence: CASRKQGTGANVLTF.

This rearrangement joins TRBV7-6 to TRBJ2-1, with 10 bases identical to TRBD2. Germline V gene data show CDR1 as SGHVS and CDR2 as FNYEAQ. V dropped 4 bases and J dropped 9; count of bases not matched to a gene: 9. This CDR3 contains 15 residues. CDR3 region: CASSSLGTSVLEQFF. The DNA of the CDR3 is TGTGCCAGCAGCTCCCTCGGGACTAGCGTCCTTGAGCAGTTCTTC. Complete variable domain (other parts from reference TRBV7-6 and TRBJ2-1): GAGVSQSPRYKVTKRGQDVALRCDPISGHVSLYWYRQALGQGPEFLTYFNYEAQQDKSGLPNDRFSAERPEGSISTLTIQRTEQRDSAMYRCASSSLGTSVLEQFFGPGTRLTVL.

The CDR3 DNA reads as TGTGCCAGCAGCATTAGCGGGAGTGGGAGAGAGACCCAGTACTTC. Amino acid sequence: CASSISGSGRETQYF. The chain employs TRBV7-2 and TRBJ2-5; 9 nucleotides match TRBD2. J lost 4 bases, V lost 5 bases, and 8 bases had no gene match. Germline-derived CDR1 and CDR2 are SGHTA and FQGNSA. The CDR3 has 15 residues.

The J gene is TRBJ1-3, the V gene TRBV19; D uncertain. Germline V gene sequence: CDR1 LNHDA, CDR2 SQIVND (reference sequence). V was trimmed by 7 bases and J by 2 bases, leaving 12 bases between them. The CDR3 loop spans 14 amino acids. CDR3 sequence (DNA): TGTGCCAGTATCCCGACTGCAACTGGAAACACCATATATTTT. This gives the protein CASIPTATGNTIYF.

V is TRBV4-2 and J is TRBJ1-2, with a tentative D call TRBD1 (5 bases). CDR1 LGHNA and CDR2 YNFKEQ come from the germline V gene. Trimming removed 0 bases at V and 8 bases at J, with 10 bases between. The CDR3 loop spans 13 amino acids. The CDR3 here is CASSQDLGTGYTF. Written as DNA, the CDR3 is TGTGCCAGCAGCCAAGATTTGGGGACGGGCTACACCTTC.

The table lists this clonotype with a few counts. This rearrangement joins TRBV6-5 to TRBJ2-6, with 7 positions matching TRBD1. This CDR3 is built from 18 residues. CDR1 and CDR2 (germline): MNHEY, SVGAGI. Trimming at V came to 0 bases and at J to 0 bases, leaving 5 bases not matched to a gene. The CDR3 DNA is TGTGCCAGCAGTTACTCGAGCAGGGGGTACTCTGGGGCCAACGTCCTGACTTTC. Residues: CASSYSSRGYSGANVLTF.

This clonotype was found a few times. The CDR3 DNA sequence: TGTGCCAGCAGCTTAGAGGGGACTAGGATCGGGGAGCTGTTTTTT. It translates to CASSLEGTRIGELFF. This rearrangement joins TRBV7-4 to TRBJ2-2, with 8 bases aligning to TRBD2. V lost 1 base and J lost 7; bases outside the gene matches: 5. From germline, CDR1 is SGHVT and CDR2 SQSDAQ. CDR3 length equals 15 residues. The variable domain in full, completed from reference TRBV7-4 and TRBJ2-2, reads GAGVSQSPRYKVAKRGRDVALRCDSISGHVTLYWYRQTLGQGSEVLTYSQSDAQRDKSGRPSGRFSAERPERSVSTLKIQRTEQGDSAVYLCASSLEGTRIGELFFGEGSRLTVL.

This clonotype was found a few times. The chain recombines TRBV2 with TRBJ1-5; TRBD1 aligns across 8 bases. Looked up from germline, CDR1 is SNHLY and CDR2 is FYNNEI. The junction had 5 bases not matched to a gene; V was cut back by 5 bases and J by 5 bases. This CDR3 region has 14 residues. The CDR3 DNA reads TGTGCCAGCAGTAGTGACAGGGGCGATCAGCCCCAGCATTTT. This gives the protein CASSSDRGDQPQHF.

This clonotype was detected a few times. The V gene is TRBV6-2 or TRBV6-3, the J gene TRBJ2-5, with a tentative D call TRBD1 (6 bases). The length of the CDR3 is 15 residues. Germline V gives CDR1 MNHEY, CDR2 SVGEGT. Trimming took off 2 bases at V and 3 bases at J, with 13 bases between the two ends. The CDR3 DNA follows: TGTGCCAGCAGTTACAGGTTGGCAGGGGAAGAGACCCAGTACTTC. Amino acids: CASSYRLAGEETQYF.

In its sample, this clonotype is medium-sized (0.01 to 0.1%). The gene calls are TRBV15 and TRBJ1-2; 8 nucleotides line up with TRBD1. This CDR3 comprises 12 residues. CDR1 is LNHNV, CDR2 YYDKDF, per germline (reference sequence). J was trimmed by 8 bases and V by 8 bases; bases with no gene match: 7. CDR3 DNA: TGTGCCACCGGGGGACAGGTCAGGGGCTACACCTTC. Its translation: CATGGQVRGYTF.

A few counts support this clonotype. CDR3 coding DNA: TGTGCCAGCAGCAAAAACGTTAGGGAAGTCTATGGCTACACCTTC. Protein: CASSKNVREVYGYTF. The rearrangement links TRBV7-9 to TRBJ1-2; D gene unclear. V was pared by 5 bases and J by 4 bases, with 17 bases between. Germline CDR1 is SEHNR and CDR2 is FQNEAQ (reference sequence). This CDR3 is 15 amino acids long.

This clonotype was seen only a few times. V is TRBV9 and J is TRBJ1-1; no clear D gene. Germline V lookup: CDR1 SGDLS, CDR2 YYNGEE. V was pared by 0 bases and J by 6 bases, with 9 bases between. CDR3 length: 13 residues. The CDR3 reads CASSVDTRSEAFF. The CDR3 bases are TGTGCCAGCAGCGTAGATACTAGGTCTGAAGCTTTCTTT.

The chain combines TRBV4-3 with TRBJ1-2; D is ambiguous. This CDR3 has 17 amino acids. Per germline, CDR1 LGHNA and CDR2 YSLEER. Trimming took 0 bases from V and 2 from J, leaving 16 bases between them. As DNA, the CDR3 is TGCGCCAGCAGCCAAGATCTATCAGCGGGAACGAACTATGGCTACACCTTC. Protein product: CASSQDLSAGTNYGYTF.

V is TRBV12-3 or TRBV12-4 and J is TRBJ2-3, with D uncertain. The CDR3 is 13 amino acids. Between the trimmed V and J ends, which lost 6 bases and 2 bases, there was a span of 9 bases. The CDR3 coding sequence is TGTGCCAGCAGCCCCCAGCTCACAGATACGCAGTATTTT. Residues: CASSPQLTDTQYF.

This clonotype qualifies as medium-sized. The CDR3 DNA follows: TGCAGTGCTAGAGCTGAGGACGAGCGGGGTGGCTACACCTTC. It yields the protein CSARAEDERGGYTF. This chain links TRBV20-1 with TRBJ1-2; D call uncertain. Germline V gene data show CDR1 as DFQATT and CDR2 as SNEGSKA (reference sequence). The CDR3 extends over 14 amino acids. The V end lost 1 base, the J end lost 7 bases, and 16 bases lay between the germline ends.